Shown below are 32 T cell receptor beta chains from a single sample sequenced in a study of T cells expressing NK-cell markers. Reanalyzing the 5' RACE reads, TCRdb keeps one entry per CDR3 protein, without DNA. Its listing shows fewer than 550,000 distinct CDR3 sequences. The sample taken for sequencing was blood T cells: a sorted CD56 or NKG2C T cell subset, CD4+ or CD8+ T cells, or bulk PBMC T cells (not recorded which). The source of these receptors is a woman aged 50 to 60 in good health.

The chain is built from TRBV9 and TRBJ2-1; TCRdb returns TRBD1, unconfirmable since there is no DNA. The V gene's germline CDR1 is SGDLS and CDR2 YYNGEE. This CDR3 has 15 amino acids. The CDR3 loop is CASSPTGLTDNEQFF. Looking up the rest from reference TRBV9 and TRBJ2-1 gives the full variable domain: DSGVTQTPKHLITATGQRVTLRCSPRSGDLSVYWYQQSLDQGLQFLIQYYNGEERAKGNILERFSAQQFPDLHSELNLSSLELGDSALYFCASSPTGLTDNEQFFGPGTRLTVL.

This sequence joins TRBV24-1 and TRBJ2-3. CDR3 size: 13 residues. CDR1 is KGHDR, CDR2 SFDVKD, per germline. The CDR3 reads CATSDSYWNTQYF.

The chain is built from TRBV12-3 or TRBV12-4 and TRBJ1-5. This CDR3 is built from 15 residues. The CDR3 spells CASSLALNSNQPQHF.

This chain uses TRBV5-1 with TRBJ2-7; TCRdb reports TRBD2, a call that lacks DNA to check it against. CDR3 size: 17 residues. The germline gives CDR1 SGHRS, CDR2 YFSETQ. This chain's CDR3 is CASSDGQPGRVSYEQYF.

The chain recombines TRBV5-1 with TRBJ2-2; the D call from TCRdb, TRBD1, cannot be confirmed without DNA. The CDR3 has 16 residues. CDR1 SGHRS and CDR2 YFSETQ come from the germline V gene. The CDR3 is CASSAAQVPNTGELFF.

The chain couples TRBV5-1 to TRBJ2-1; without DNA, the TCRdb call of TRBD2 cannot be checked. The CDR3 is 15 amino acids. The germline CDR1 and CDR2 sequences are SGHRS and YFSETQ. CDR3 sequence: CASSDASGPDNEQFF.

The rearrangement links TRBV18 to TRBJ2-5. From germline, CDR1 is KGHSH and CDR2 LQKENI. The CDR3 has 14 residues. Here the CDR3 reads CASSPPHTPETQYF.

The chain uses TRBV20-1 and TRBJ2-3. CDR3 length equals 16 residues. Germline CDR1 reads DFQATT; CDR2 reads SNEGSKA (reference sequence). CDR3 sequence: CSARRPLAGNTDTQYF.

The chain combines TRBV18 with TRBJ2-1; the D gene TCRdb calls, TRBD2, cannot be checked with no DNA. CDR1 is KGHSH and CDR2 is LQKENI in the germline V gene. The CDR3 covers 17 residues. The CDR3: CASSPRSRTRRYNEQFF.

The V call is TRBV10-1, the J call TRBJ2-2; there is no DNA to check the TCRdb D call of TRBD2. The CDR3 sequence is 13 residues long. The germline V gene encodes CDR1 WNHNN and CDR2 SYGVQD (reference sequence). This CDR3 is CASGRALAGELFF.

This rearrangement joins TRBV7-8 to TRBJ2-3; TCRdb indicates TRBD2, and absent DNA this call remains unverified. CDR1 SGHVS and CDR2 FQNEAQ come from the germline V gene. The CDR3 consists of 18 residues. The CDR3 region is CASSLAFSGRAIADTQYF.

This sequence joins TRBV3-1 and TRBJ2-7; TCRdb's D call of TRBD1 is untestable without DNA. Germline loops: CDR1 LGHDT, CDR2 YNNKEL (reference sequence). This CDR3 region has 15 residues. The CDR3 region is CASSQGTAPTYEQYF.

This chain connects TRBV27 to TRBJ2-5; TCRdb designates TRBD2, a call that cannot be tested without DNA. This CDR3 has 16 residues. Germline assignment: CDR1 MNHEY and CDR2 SMNVEV (reference sequence). The chain's CDR3 is CASSLLASGTHETQYF.

This sequence joins TRBV6-6 and TRBJ2-5; the TRBD1 assignment by TCRdb is unverifiable without DNA. Germline V CDR1 and CDR2: MNHNY, SVGAGI (reference sequence). CDR3 length equals 15 residues. The CDR3 sequence: CASSLTGIPQETQYF.

This chain links TRBV6-6 with TRBJ2-3; TCRdb lists TRBD1, though no DNA is available to test this call. Germline V CDR1 and CDR2: MNHNY, SVGAGI (reference sequence). The CDR3 contains 14 residues. The CDR3 spells CASRDTGGTDTQYF.

The chain uses TRBV30 and TRBJ1-2. The CDR3 spans 11 residues. CDR1 is GTSNPN and CDR2 is SVGIG in the germline V gene (reference sequence). The CDR3 reads CAYLRTYGYTF.

This CDR3 reads CATVWGAYNEQFF. The V and J genes are TRBV11-2 and TRBJ2-1; TCRdb selects TRBD1, and the lack of DNA leaves this call unchecked. Germline lookup yields CDR1 SGHAT and CDR2 FQNNGV. This CDR3 is 13 amino acids long.

V gene TRBV4-2 combines with J gene TRBJ2-4; lacking DNA, the TRBD2 call made by TCRdb goes unchecked. Germline assignment: CDR1 LGHNA and CDR2 YNFKEQ. CDR3 length: 14 residues. The CDR3 sequence: CASGKTSDKNIQYF.

The chain combines TRBV15 with TRBJ1-1; no DNA is available, so the TRBD1 call from TCRdb remains unchecked. This CDR3 has 13 residues. Germline lookup yields CDR1 LNHNV and CDR2 YYDKDF (reference sequence). The CDR3 reads CATSRQGALEAFF.

This rearrangement joins TRBV4-1 to TRBJ1-6. The CDR3 has 12 residues. Germline V gene data show CDR1 as MGHRA and CDR2 as YSYEKL. The CDR3 sequence is CASSQDPAPLHF.

The chain combines TRBV6-1 with TRBJ2-2; TCRdb outputs TRBD1, but without DNA this stays unchecked. The CDR3 runs to 15 residues. Germline V CDR1 and CDR2: MNHNS, SASEGT. CDR3 sequence reads: CASSVEGTNTGELFF.

This chain joins TRBV29-1 and TRBJ1-4. CDR3 length: 13 residues. Germline CDR1 reads SQVTM; CDR2 reads ANQGSEA. The CDR3 loop is CSVGVFANEKLFF.

CDR3: CSARHVRLGEKLFF. V and J are TRBV20-1 and TRBJ1-4. The V gene's germline CDR1 is DFQATT and CDR2 SNEGSKA (reference sequence). The CDR3 length is 14 residues.

The rearrangement joins TRBV7-8 to TRBJ1-2; TCRdb picks TRBD1, but there is no DNA to check that call. Germline lookup yields CDR1 SGHVS and CDR2 FQNEAQ. The CDR3 totals 16 residues. This CDR3 is CASSSLRDREPYRYTF.

The chain has TRBV12-3 or TRBV12-4 and TRBJ2-4. There are 15 residues in the CDR3. CDR3 protein: CASSFLPDTKNIQYF.

The CDR3 here is CASSLGGRGQETQYF. The chain links TRBV7-2 to TRBJ2-5; lacking DNA, the TRBD1 call made by TCRdb goes unchecked. CDR3 length equals 15 residues. CDR1 and CDR2 from the germline V gene are SGHTA and FQGNSA.

This chain joins TRBV5-6 and TRBJ2-3; the TCRdb D gene call, TRBD1, has no DNA to confirm it. Germline CDR1 and CDR2: SGHDT and YYEEEE. CDR3 length: 16 residues. CDR3 region: CASSLARGAQGDTQYF.

The chain combines TRBV5-1 with TRBJ1-1; the TCRdb D gene call, TRBD1, has no DNA to confirm it. Germline lookup yields CDR1 SGHRS and CDR2 YFSETQ. This CDR3 contains 15 residues. The CDR3 here is CASSSAGQRATEALF.

This chain uses TRBV29-1 with TRBJ2-3; lacking DNA, the TRBD1 call made by TCRdb goes unchecked. Per the germline V gene, CDR1 is SQVTM and CDR2 is ANQGSEA. CDR3 length equals 16 residues. The CDR3 region is CSVYRGQGARTDTQYF.

This sequence joins TRBV2 and TRBJ2-2. From germline, CDR1 is SNHLY and CDR2 FYNNEI. There are 16 residues in the CDR3. CDR3: CASSDGVSGNTGELFF. Full variable domain (remainder filled in from reference TRBV2 and TRBJ2-2): EPEVTQTPSHQVTQMGQEVILRCVPISNHLYFYWYRQILGQKVEFLVSFYNNEISEKSEIFDDQFSVERPDGSNFTLKIRSTKLEDSAMYFCASSDGVSGNTGELFFGEGSRLTVL.

The V and J genes are TRBV18 and TRBJ2-7; absent DNA, TCRdb's TRBD1 call cannot be checked. Germline CDR1 and CDR2: KGHSH and LQKENI. The CDR3 length is 13 residues. The CDR3 reads CASSRGQAYEQYF.

This chain uses TRBV6-5 with TRBJ2-5. Germline CDR1 and CDR2: MNHEY and SVGAGI. The CDR3 spans 13 residues. The CDR3: CASSYSLEETQYF.